This TCR beta chain was captured in a study of T cells in placental villitis. Some background on the complete study: The study compared placental TCR-beta repertoires across villitis of unknown etiology, gestational-age-matched unaffected controls, and infectious villitis to test an allograft-versus-infection hypothesis. Findings and caveats that apply to the study as a whole: Small amounts of decidua were contained in the paraffin blocks, so some of the captured T cells, especially in controls, may have been decidual rather than villous infiltrates. Bulk tissue sequencing could not distinguish helper, regulatory or cytotoxic T cells, nor maternal versus fetal T cells, and excluded gamma-delta receptors. CMV-specific clone frequencies were lower in villitis of unknown etiology than in infectious CMV cases (around 0.001 vs 0.01), and villitis of unknown etiology did not differ from controls on this measure.

About this clone itself: No cognate antigen has been identified for it. No clone much larger than this one lies a single base away; base qualities are absent.

The five infectious villitis placentae, four with confirmed cytomegalovirus and one with Toxoplasma gondii, were included without being matched to the other groups. In the infectious villitis group, the mothers were found to be younger and to have smaller fetuses, and preterm delivery or intrauterine demise was recorded in a couple of cases. After delivery, placentae were collected and subjected to gross and histological evaluation prior to the selection of archival tissue. Five 10-micron scrolls were cut from each FFPE block, and DNA was isolated using the AllPrep DNA/RNA FFPE Tissue kit. NanoDrop was used to check DNA concentration and purity, and a Bioanalyzer was used to assess RNA quality. The immunoSEQ v4 bias-controlled multiplex PCR assay, performed blinded to group allocation, was used to amplify TCR-beta CDR3 regions from genomic DNA. Reference gene primers were added alongside TCR-beta primers to estimate nucleated cell and T cell quantities per sample. Sequencing of the libraries was performed on an Illumina MiSeq with a 100-cycle paired-end protocol. The paper's processing steps were these. The immunoSEQ Analyzer software was used to calculate diversity and richness, with richness measured by iChao1 and clonality based on Pielou evenness and Shannon diversity (range 0-1, where higher values mean less diversity). CDR3 amino acid sequences with V/J genes were queried against VDJdb for CMV, EBV and influenza A specificities using confidence 3 and substitution 2. TCR-beta amino acid clonotype overlap between villitis of unknown etiology, infectious villitis and control repertoires was assessed with the Morisita-Horn index. TCRdb mirrors the immuneACCESS table, restricted to in-frame sequences. Some clones are absent from its copies; in checked studies, under half trace to an unresolved V gene, and the reason for the others is unknown. The V and J calls and clone size come from that table; D and trimming were worked out from the DNA. The table for this sample lists approximately 6,000 clones; more than 70% of them were counted only once. The ten biggest clones cover over 7% of the sample.

The CDR3 holds 12 amino acids from the cysteine to the phenylalanine. Only CDR3 DNA is held: 36 bases, read in frame from base 1. The CDR1 and CDR2 encoded by the germline V gene are MNHEY and SVGAGI. V and J are truncated by 8 bases and 9 bases respectively, leaving an intervening sequence of 15 bases. This receptor was obtained from a human patient with infectious villitis; the placental T cells may come from both mother and fetus. Recombination connected TRBV6-5 to TRBJ2-3; matching of 6 bases hints at TRBD2 as the D gene. Sequenced input: placental tissue containing maternal and fetal cells. The encoded CDR3 is CASGGEMRTQYF. In nucleotides, the sequence is TGTGCCAGCGGAGGGGAGATGCGGACGCAGTATTTT.